A selection of T cell receptor beta chains follows, all from one sample in a study of CD8+ T cells in alopecia areata. Clones were read by immunoSEQ multiplex PCR, and TCRdb kept only the in-frame ones, dropping some. The sample includes about 120,000 clones, 35% to 40% of them seen just once. The source material was CD4+ T cells sorted from blood. These receptors were collected from a human donor with alopecia areata. Each CDR3 is given with its conserved first and last residue. A D gene is named only where the DNA matches it firmly. For some rows the clone size is stated as once, few or many, or as a class when expanded; others skip it.

size	D	V	J	DNA	CDR3
-	-	TRBV29-1	TRBJ2-3	TGCAGTTTTTCTTTAACAGATACGCAGTATTTT	CSFSLTDTQYF
-	TRBD1	TRBV5-1	TRBJ2-3	TGCGCCAGCAGCTTGTACAGGGGAGAAGCAGATACGCAGTATTTT	CASSLYRGEADTQYF
few	TRBD1	TRBV29-1	TRBJ2-2	TGCAGCGGCCGCCGGGACAGGGATACCGGGGAGCTGTTTTTT	CSGRRDRDTGELFF
few	-	TRBV11-2	TRBJ1-1	TGTGCCAGCAGCTTAGACCTGAACACTGAAGCTTTCTTT	CASSLDLNTEAFF
-	-	TRBV18	TRBJ2-5	TGTGCCAGCTCACGTGGGTCCCAAGAGACCCAGTACTTC	CASSRGSQETQYF
-	-	TRBV19	TRBJ2-7	TGTGCCAGTAGACCCGGGACTCCTCCTTACGAGCAGTACTTC	CASRPGTPPYEQYF
few	TRBD2	TRBV5-4	TRBJ2-1	TGTGCCAGCAGCCTTAAGCGGGGGGGCTCCTACAATGAGCAGTTCTTC	CASSLKRGGSYNEQFF
-	TRBD1	TRBV4-2	TRBJ2-7	TGTGCCAGCAGCACAGCATGGGGACAGAGCTACGAGCAGTACTTC	CASSTAWGQSYEQYF
-	TRBD2	TRBV4-1	TRBJ2-1	TGCGCCAGCAGCAAACCGGGACTAGCGGGTTACAATGAGCAGTTCTTC	CASSKPGLAGYNEQFF
-	-	TRBV30	TRBJ2-1	TGTGCCTGGAGTGGGAGGTGGGGGAATGAGCAGTTCTTC	CAWSGRWGNEQFF
-	TRBD1	TRBV29-1	TRBJ2-6	TGCAGCGTTGGCTCCATCCAGGGGGCAGGGGCCAACGTCCTGACTTTC	CSVGSIQGAGANVLTF
few	TRBD1	TRBV29-1	TRBJ1-2	TGCAGCGTCGGACAGGGGAATGGCTACACCTTC	CSVGQGNGYTF
-	-	TRBV29-1	TRBJ1-1	TGCAGCGCCTGGTGGCAAACATTCACTGAAGCTTTCTTT	CSAWWQTFTEAFF
few	-	TRBV4-1	TRBJ2-7	TGCGCCAGCAGCTCCCCTCGGGGAGGGGGCGATTTTGACGAGCAGTACTTC	CASSSPRGGGDFDEQYF
-	TRBD1	TRBV5-1	TRBJ1-1	TGCGCCAGCAGCCAGGGGGCCGGGAGCACTGAAGCTTTCTTT	CASSQGAGSTEAFF
-	TRBD1	TRBV27	TRBJ1-2	TGTGCCAGCAGGGTCACAGGGGGCAATGGCTACACCTTC	CASRVTGGNGYTF
-	-	TRBV29-1	TRBJ2-6	TGCAGTGCAGGGCAGCCCTCTGGGGCCAACGTCCTGACTTTC	CSAGQPSGANVLTF
-	-	TRBV5-1	TRBJ2-1	TGCGCCAGCAGCCCGCTAGCGATTAACAATGAGCAGTTCTTC	CASSPLAINNEQFF
-	-	TRBV7-3	TRBJ2-6	TGTGCCAGCAGCTTGGCCGGGAGCCCTCGGGCCAACGTCCTGACTTTC	CASSLAGSPRANVLTF
-	-	TRBV7-3	TRBJ2-3	TGTGCCAGCAGCTTAAGAGGCGGGATAAGCACAGATACGCAGTATTTT	CASSLRGGISTDTQYF
few	-	TRBV7-2	TRBJ2-6	TGTGCCAGCAGCTTAGCGCCTGGGGCCAACGTCCTGACTTTC	CASSLAPGANVLTF
-	-	TRBV11-2	TRBJ2-5	TGTGCCAGCAGCCCGACAAATCTCCAAGAGACCCAGTACTTC	CASSPTNLQETQYF
-	-	TRBV5-4	TRBJ2-2	TGTGCCAGCAGCTTGGACCTTTTTGAGCTGTTTTTT	CASSLDLFELFF
few	-	TRBV29-1	TRBJ1-1	TGCAGCGGCGGCGGGGTTCTGAACACTGAAGCTTTCTTT	CSGGGVLNTEAFF
-	-	TRBV5-1	TRBJ2-2	TGCGCCAGCAGCTTGCAGGGAAAAAGCCTCACCGGGGAGCTGTTTTTT	CASSLQGKSLTGELFF
few	-	TRBV29-1	TRBJ2-7	TGCAGCGTTGGGAACTACGAGCAGTACTTC	CSVGNYEQYF
-	-	TRBV5-1	TRBJ2-5	TGCGCCAGCAGCTCCGGGGGTCAAGAGACCCAGTACTTC	CASSSGGQETQYF
-	TRBD2	TRBV30	TRBJ2-7	TGTGCCTGGACGGCGAGCGGGAGTGGATACGAGCAGTACTTC	CAWTASGSGYEQYF
once	-	TRBV5-6	TRBJ1-5	TGTGCCAGCAACGTCTTCGGGACGGCGTATCAGCCCCAGCATTTT	CASNVFGTAYQPQHF